The 14 T cell receptor beta chains listed next were all sequenced from one sample in a study of blood T cell repertoires in COVID-19. The data were produced by immunoSEQ multiplex PCR, yet TCRdb's version contains in-frame clones alone and is incomplete. The sample has about 160,000 clones; roughly 87% are singletons. The sample was peripheral blood. These receptors were collected from a woman aged 60 to 75 with active or convalescent COVID-19.

The chain links TRBV7-9 to TRBJ2-2; 8 bases are a match to TRBD1. Trimming took 2 bases from V and 5 from J; bases not matched to a gene: 4. Germline-derived CDR1 and CDR2 are SEHNR and FQNEAQ (reference sequence). The CDR3 covers 15 residues. The CDR3 here is CASSLLQGVTGELFF. In DNA, the CDR3 is TGTGCCAGCAGCTTACTACAGGGGGTGACCGGGGAGCTGTTTTTT.

CDR3 residues: CASSAGGTQYF. The CDR3 coding sequence is TGTGCCAGCAGTGCGGGGGGGACCCAGTACTTC. The V and J genes are TRBV6-2 or TRBV6-3 and TRBJ2-5, with 8 bases aligning to TRBD2. The CDR3 has 11 amino acids. The V gene's germline CDR1 is MNHEY and CDR2 SVGEGT. Trimming removed 5 bases from V and 7 bases from J; junction bases left unmatched: 0.

The chain recombines TRBV9 with TRBJ2-5, with 12 bases lining up with TRBD2. CDR1 is SGDLS and CDR2 is YYNGEE in the germline V gene. The CDR3 runs 17 residues. J gave up 1 base and V 0 bases, and 4 bases lay outside the gene matches. The DNA for the CDR3 is TGTGCCAGCAGCGTAGCTCCTAGCGGGGGGGGCCAAGAGACCCAGTACTTC. Translated, it gives CASSVAPSGGGQETQYF.

This clone was seen ten or more times. The V gene is TRBV9, the J gene TRBJ2-2; the match to TRBD1 covers 7 bases. Germline CDR1 is SGDLS and CDR2 is YYNGEE. CDR3 length equals 18 residues. The V gene end was trimmed by 3 bases and the J gene end by 1 base; junction bases not matched to a gene: 12. This CDR3 reads CASSGRQGSYWNTGELFF. For the CDR3, the DNA is TGTGCCAGCAGCGGGCGACAGGGTTCCTACTGGAACACCGGGGAGCTGTTTTTT. The full variable domain, completed using reference TRBV9 and TRBJ2-2, is DSGVTQTPKHLITATGQRVTLRCSPRSGDLSVYWYQQSLDQGLQFLIQYYNGEERAKGNILERFSAQQFPDLHSELNLSSLELGDSALYFCASSGRQGSYWNTGELFFGEGSRLTVL.

The rearrangement joins TRBV7-8 to TRBJ2-5; no clear D. The CDR3 runs to 14 residues. CDR1 is SGHVS, CDR2 FQNEAQ, per germline. V was pared by 3 bases and J by 1 base, with 9 bases between. The DNA for the CDR3 is TGTGCCAGCAGCTTTAGGAGATCCCAAGAGACCCAGTACTTC. Protein sequence: CASSFRRSQETQYF. The full variable domain, its missing parts supplied by reference TRBV7-8 and TRBJ2-5, is GAGVSQSPRYKVAKRGQDVALRCDPISGHVSLFWYQQALGQGPEFLTYFQNEAQLDKSGLPSDRFFAERPEGSVSTLKIQRTQQEDSAVYLCASSFRRSQETQYFGPGTRLLVL.

This chain uses TRBV7-9 with TRBJ2-5, with TRBD2 matching 7 bases. V lost 5 bases to trimming and J lost 4 bases; unmatched junction nucleotides: 10. The V gene's germline CDR1 is SEHNR and CDR2 FQNEAQ (reference sequence). The CDR3 sequence is 15 residues long. CDR3: CASSSGDSFGETQYF. The CDR3 DNA follows: TGTGCCAGCAGCAGCGGGGATAGTTTCGGAGAGACCCAGTACTTC.

The genes are TRBV5-4 and TRBJ2-7, with D perhaps matching TRBD2 (5 bases). Germline V gene sequence: CDR1 SGHNT, CDR2 YYREEE (reference sequence). The V end was cut by 3 bases, the J end by 3 bases, with 10 bases between. The CDR3 runs to 13 residues. CDR3 in amino acids: CASSSIGSYEQYF. The CDR3 DNA is TGTGCCAGCAGCTCTATAGGGAGCTACGAGCAGTACTTC.

This sequence joins TRBV9 and TRBJ2-3; 15 bases agree with TRBD2. V trimming: 3 bases; J trimming: 0 bases; junction bases outside the gene matches: 2. The V gene's germline CDR1 is SGDLS and CDR2 YYNGEE. CDR3 size: 17 residues. The CDR3 sequence: CASSGTSGGGSTDTQYF. The CDR3 region has the DNA TGTGCCAGCAGCGGGACTAGCGGGGGGGGCAGCACAGATACGCAGTATTTT. The full variable domain, rest sourced from reference TRBV9 and TRBJ2-3, is DSGVTQTPKHLITATGQRVTLRCSPRSGDLSVYWYQQSLDQGLQFLIQYYNGEERAKGNILERFSAQQFPDLHSELNLSSLELGDSALYFCASSGTSGGGSTDTQYFGPGTRLTVL.

This sequence joins TRBV9 and TRBJ2-2; 7 nucleotides line up with TRBD1. V dropped 4 bases and J dropped 5; count of bases not matched to a gene: 8. Germline CDR1 is SGDLS and CDR2 is YYNGEE. The CDR3 length is 15 residues. The CDR3 loop is CASSPRQGTTGELFF. The CDR3 DNA is TGTGCCAGCAGCCCCCGACAGGGAACGACCGGGGAGCTGTTTTTT.

In this sample, this clone turned up a few times. The V and J genes are TRBV19 and TRBJ1-2; D may be TRBD1 (5 bases). V lost 3 bases and J lost 8, with 22 bases in between. The V gene's germline CDR1 is LNHDA and CDR2 SQIVND (reference sequence). This CDR3 contains 16 residues. CDR3 protein: CASSIGSTSGLQGYTF. CDR3 nucleotide sequence: TGTGCCAGTAGTATCGGCTCCACCTCAGGGTTGCAAGGCTACACCTTC.

CDR3 in amino acids: CASSSTSLQETQYF. CDR3 bases: TGTGCCAGCAGCTCGACTAGTCTGCAAGAGACCCAGTACTTC. The chain combines TRBV7-9 with TRBJ2-5, with D tentatively TRBD2 (6 bases). The CDR3 spans 14 residues. CDR1 and CDR2 from the germline V gene are SEHNR and FQNEAQ (reference sequence). The V end lost 4 bases, the J end lost 2 bases, and 11 bases lay between the germline ends.

The V gene is TRBV6-1, the J gene TRBJ2-1; D is undetermined. Between the trimmed V and J ends, which lost 2 bases and 4 bases, there was a span of 12 bases. CDR1 and CDR2 (germline): MNHNS, SASEGT. This CDR3 comprises 15 residues. CDR3 amino acids: CASSEYRAPYNEQFF. CDR3 in DNA: TGTGCCAGCAGTGAATACAGAGCTCCTTACAATGAGCAGTTCTTC.

V and J are TRBV14 and TRBJ2-2; tentative D call: TRBD1 (6 bases). CDR3 size: 13 residues. Trimming took 4 bases from V and 5 from J, leaving 8 bases between them. Germline CDR1 SGHDN, CDR2 FVKESK. CDR3 sequence (DNA): TGTGCCAGCAGCCGCGACAGGACCGGGGAGCTGTTTTTT. Amino acids: CASSRDRTGELFF.

The chain links TRBV2 to TRBJ1-6; 9 bases are shared with TRBD1. Germline trimming cut 6 bases from V and 10 bases from J; bases unmatched to any gene: 13. Per the germline V gene, CDR1 is SNHLY and CDR2 is FYNNEI. The CDR3 runs to 16 residues. In DNA, the CDR3 is TGTGCCAGCAGCGGTACAGGGGGCGCGTTAACATCACCCCTCCACTTT. Translating it yields CASSGTGGALTSPLHF. Drawing the rest from reference TRBV2 and TRBJ1-6, the complete variable domain is EPEVTQTPSHQVTQMGQEVILRCVPISNHLYFYWYRQILGQKVEFLVSFYNNEISEKSEIFDDQFSVERPDGSNFTLKIRSTKLEDSAMYFCASSGTGGALTSPLHFGNGTRLTVT.